This T cell receptor (beta chain) was observed in a study of T cell responses to AZD1222 COVID-19 vaccine. Study at large: Doses given second, at about 4 or about 12 weeks, were pooled.

This clone was observed once. Germline assignment: CDR1 SGHVS and CDR2 FNYEAQ. The CDR3 is 13 amino acids. Trimming stripped 1 base from V and 4 bases from J, with 5 bases between. Clones were sequenced by immunoSEQ multiplex PCR, and TCRdb holds only the in-frame ones, with some missing. Found here are roughly 110,000 clones, 65% to 85% of them singletons; the top ten hold approximately 9.4%. The starting material was peripheral blood, obtained on day 0 of AZD1222 vaccination. The receptor was derived from an adult in good health. This chain connects TRBV7-6 to TRBJ2-1; the D is unclear. The CDR3: CASSLEKYNEQFF. DNA for the CDR3: TGTGCCAGCAGCTTAGAAAAGTACAATGAGCAGTTCTTC.